This T cell receptor beta chain appears in the sequencing data of a study of blood T cell repertoires in COVID-19. Overall study: Spain, Italy and the United States supplied samples that represented acute and convalescent COVID-19. Sources were T cells, B-cell-depleted T cells, or PBMCs; the material itself was cDNA or gDNA.

V lost 3 bases, J lost 6 bases, and 9 bases stayed unmatched. Germline values: CDR1 GTSNPN, CDR2 SVGIG (reference sequence). The CDR3 spans 15 residues. In the original analysis: It was from reference gene primer amplification that nucleated cell counts were estimated. Sequencing was performed with immunoSEQ multiplex PCR; in TCRdb, only in-frame clones are kept and a portion is missing. The V and J calls and clone size were taken over from that table, and D and trimming were inferred from the DNA. The data contain tens of thousands of clones, 82% of them singletons. This receptor was identified in a man between 60 and 75 years old with acute or convalescent COVID-19. The sequencing sample was made of peripheral blood. The J gene is TRBJ1-2, the V gene TRBV30, with 11 bases that match TRBD1. The CDR3 loop is CAWRLGTGGPDGYTF. CDR3 DNA: TGTGCCTGGAGGCTCGGGACAGGGGGACCAGATGGCTACACCTTC. Together with reference TRBV30 and TRBJ1-2, the CDR3 gives the full variable domain: SQTIHQWPATLVQPVGSPLSLECTVEGTSNPNLYWYRQAAGRGLQLLFYSVGIGQISSEVPQNLSASRPQDRQFILSSKKLLLSDSGFYLCAWRLGTGGPDGYTFGSGTRLTVV.